At least ten counts were recorded for the clone carrying this T cell receptor (beta chain). Amplified material comprised TCR beta CDR3 regions derived from RNA transcripts. The first-round RT-PCR employed HTBI primers together with the Qiagen OneStep RT-PCR kit. A multiplex PCR was then performed as the second round. TCRdb processed the multiplex PCR reads anew with MiXCR; each CDR3 protein has one entry. The table lists some 750,000 distinct CDR3 sequences, 35% to 50% of them singletons. Diagnosis used clinical symptoms, serum thyroxine, TRAb, thyroid ultrasound and orbital computed tomography. The source of the sample is a study of Graves' ophthalmopathy and Graves' hyperthyroidism. This CDR3 is built from 12 residues. Germline CDR1 SQVTM, CDR2 ANQGSEA. The V gene end was trimmed by 4 bases and the J gene end by 7 bases; junction bases not matched to a gene: 4.

This TCR was recovered from an adult man with Graves' ophthalmopathy. The rearrangement joins TRBV29-1 to TRBJ1-1; 9 positions agree with TRBD1. The specimen was peripheral blood. The DNA for the CDR3 is TGCAGCGTTGCCCCGGGACAGGGTGAAGCTTTCTTT. Its protein product is CSVAPGQGEAFF.